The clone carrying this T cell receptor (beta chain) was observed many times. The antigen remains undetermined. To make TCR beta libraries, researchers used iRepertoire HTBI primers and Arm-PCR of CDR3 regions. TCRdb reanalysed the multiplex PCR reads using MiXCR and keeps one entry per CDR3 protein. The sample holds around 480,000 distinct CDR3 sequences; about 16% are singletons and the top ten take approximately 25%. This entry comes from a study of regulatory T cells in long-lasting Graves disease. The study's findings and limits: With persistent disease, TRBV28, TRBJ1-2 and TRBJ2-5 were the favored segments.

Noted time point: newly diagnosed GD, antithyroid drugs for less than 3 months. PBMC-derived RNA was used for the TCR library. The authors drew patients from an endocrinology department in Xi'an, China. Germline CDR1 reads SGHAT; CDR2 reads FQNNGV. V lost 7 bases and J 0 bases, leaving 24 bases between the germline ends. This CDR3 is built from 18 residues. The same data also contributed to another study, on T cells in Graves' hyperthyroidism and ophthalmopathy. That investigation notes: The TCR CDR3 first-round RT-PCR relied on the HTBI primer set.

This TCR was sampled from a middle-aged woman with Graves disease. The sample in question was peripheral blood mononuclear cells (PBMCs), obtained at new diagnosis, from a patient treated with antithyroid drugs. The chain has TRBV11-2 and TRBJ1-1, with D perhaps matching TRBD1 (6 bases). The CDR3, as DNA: TGTGCCAGCACGCACCCCGGGGGCAGAATGAGCATGAACACTGAAGCTTTCTTT. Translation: CASTHPGGRMSMNTEAFF.